This TCR beta chain was found in a study of CD8+ T cells in alopecia areata. V was clipped by 3 bases and J by 0 bases; unmatched bases: 12. The CDR3 runs to 18 residues. Germline V gives CDR1 SGHTA, CDR2 FQGNSA. Sample treatment: oral pan-JAK inhibitor, 5-10 mg twice daily. Once RNA had been extracted, it was reverse transcribed into cDNA to act as the sequencing template. Sequenced by immunoSEQ multiplex PCR; TCRdb stores in-frame clones only, minus some. The sample lists around 190,000 clones; less than 65% were seen once. This clonotype was obtained from a human donor with alopecia areata. The starting material was CD4+ T cells sorted from blood, obtained at week 4, from a patient treated with tofacitinib. The genes are TRBV7-2 and TRBJ1-1; 8 bases line up with TRBD1. The CDR3 is CASSFHGTGFTVNTEAFF. The DNA of the CDR3 is TGTGCCAGCAGCTTTCACGGGACAGGATTTACGGTGAACACTGAAGCTTTCTTT.